This passage covers 26 T cell receptor beta chains from one sample sequenced in a study of OX40 agonist ivuxolimab in advanced cancers. The protocol used for the library was the immunoSEQ multiplex PCR assay. TCRdb provides this immuneACCESS table in a form limited to in-frame rearrangements. Some clones are lacking; in checked studies, under half of them reflect an unresolved V gene, and why the rest are absent is not known. Recorded for this sample are about 85,000 clones; about 86% of them occurred a single time. 6% to 8% of the sample comes from the top ten. Sequences were derived from CD4+ or CD8+ T cells sorted from blood, sampled in a trial of the OX40 agonist ivuxolimab. The receptors were gathered from an adult with an advanced solid tumor such as melanoma, head and neck, liver or kidney cancer.

V usage is TRBV2 and J usage is TRBJ1-5; a possible D gene is TRBD1 (5 bases). This CDR3 contains 14 residues. Germline CDR1 and CDR2: SNHLY and FYNNEI. V lost 10 bases to trimming and J lost 6 bases, with 19 bases between them. The DNA of the CDR3 is TGTGCCACCTTCGATGGGGGGTCAGGTCAGCCCCAGCATTTT. This gives the protein CATFDGGSGQPQHF.

In its sample, this clone was seen once. This sequence joins TRBV27 and TRBJ1-5; 8 bases are shared with TRBD1. CDR3 size: 15 residues. The V gene end was trimmed by 3 bases and the J gene end by 4 bases; junction bases not matched to a gene: 5. Germline-derived CDR1 and CDR2 are MNHEY and SMNVEV (reference sequence). The CDR3 reads CASSFSTGGNQPQHF. For the CDR3, the DNA is TGTGCCAGCAGTTTTTCTACAGGGGGAAATCAGCCCCAGCATTTT.

The genes are TRBV29-1 and TRBJ2-4; D is tentatively TRBD1 or TRBD2 (6 bases each). This CDR3 is built from 14 residues. CDR1 is SQVTM and CDR2 is ANQGSEA in the germline V gene. Trimming took off 5 bases at V and 8 bases at J, with 19 bases between the two ends. The CDR3 sequence is CSVRTGRWNDIQYF. The CDR3 bases are TGCAGCGTTCGCACAGGGAGGTGGAACGACATTCAGTACTTC.

The chain is built from TRBV5-4 and TRBJ2-7; D perhaps matches TRBD2 (5 bases). The length of the CDR3 is 14 residues. Germline loops: CDR1 SGHNT, CDR2 YYREEE (reference sequence). Trimming removed 4 bases at V and 9 bases at J, with 20 bases between. The CDR3 region is CASSPSNSGIGQYF. CDR3 coding DNA: TGTGCCAGCAGCCCCAGTAATTCCGGGATTGGGCAGTACTTC.

The table lists this clone with a few counts. The chain links TRBV2 to TRBJ2-3; unclear D gene. V shed 2 bases and J shed 1 base, with 10 bases lying between them. The germline V gene has CDR1 SNHLY and CDR2 FYNNEI. CDR3 length: 15 residues. DNA for the CDR3: TGTGCCAGCAGTGAAATCTCGTGGGGCACAGATACGCAGTATTTT. Translating it yields CASSEISWGTDTQYF.

The chain carries TRBV6-1 and TRBJ1-6; D is possibly TRBD1 (6 bases). Germline V gene data show CDR1 as MNHNS and CDR2 as SASEGT. The CDR3 extends over 15 amino acids. Trimming pared 2 bases from V and 8 bases from J, leaving 13 bases between. CDR3 residues: CASSEMGAGDSPLHF. The CDR3 nucleotides are TGTGCCAGCAGTGAAATGGGGGCGGGTGATTCACCCCTCCACTTT.

V gene TRBV10-2 combines with J gene TRBJ2-5, with D possibly matching TRBD1 (7 bases). The ends were cut back, 5 bases at V and 5 bases at J, with 18 bases in the middle. The CDR3 sequence is 15 residues long. Germline V lookup: CDR1 WSHSY, CDR2 SAAADI. The chain's CDR3 is CASSWGRRGQETQYF. The CDR3, as DNA: TGCGCCAGCAGTTGGGGCCGGAGGGGACAGGAGACCCAGTACTTC.

The J gene is TRBJ2-5, the V gene TRBV4-2; 9 positions match TRBD2. Germline V gene sequence: CDR1 LGHNA, CDR2 YNFKEQ. V was clipped by 0 bases and J by 5 bases; unmatched bases: 13. This CDR3 spans 18 amino acids. The CDR3 is CASSQDLGGGRAVETQYF. The CDR3 DNA sequence: TGTGCCAGCAGCCAAGATTTGGGGGGCGGGAGGGCCGTGGAGACCCAGTACTTC.

The J gene is TRBJ1-5, the V gene TRBV18; a weak D match, TRBD1 (6 bases). Germline V lookup: CDR1 KGHSH, CDR2 LQKENI. The V and J ends lost 3 bases and 5 bases respectively, with 17 bases between them. CDR3 length equals 16 residues. For the CDR3, the DNA is TGTGCCAGCTCACCCTGGACAGCACATGAGTATCAGCCCCAGCATTTT. This codes for CASSPWTAHEYQPQHF.

V is TRBV19 and J is TRBJ1-2; the match to TRBD1 covers 9 bases. V lost 7 bases to trimming and J lost 4 bases; unmatched junction nucleotides: 1. This CDR3 spans 12 amino acids. Germline V lookup: CDR1 LNHDA, CDR2 SQIVND (reference sequence). CDR3 nucleotide sequence: TGTGCCAGTACGACAGGGGGCTATGGCTACACCTTC. Its translation: CASTTGGYGYTF. Together with reference TRBV19 and TRBJ1-2, the CDR3 gives the full variable domain: DGGITQSPKYLFRKEGQNVTLSCEQNLNHDAMYWYRQDPGQGLRLIYYSQIVNDFQKGDIAEGYSVSREKKESFPLTVTSAQKNPTAFYLCASTTGGYGYTFGSGTRLTVV.

This sequence joins TRBV19 and TRBJ2-6, with D perhaps assigned TRBD1 or TRBD2 (6 bases each). The CDR3 runs 19 residues. In germline, CDR1 is LNHDA, CDR2 SQIVND (reference sequence). The V gene lost 4 bases and the J gene lost 0 bases, with 19 bases spanning the gap. Here the CDR3 reads CASSTPTGGPSSGANVLTF. CDR3 DNA sequence: TGTGCCAGTAGTACTCCTACTGGGGGGCCCAGCTCTGGGGCCAACGTCCTGACTTTC. The whole variable domain, remainder taken from reference TRBV19 and TRBJ2-6, is DGGITQSPKYLFRKEGQNVTLSCEQNLNHDAMYWYRQDPGQGLRLIYYSQIVNDFQKGDIAEGYSVSREKKESFPLTVTSAQKNPTAFYLCASSTPTGGPSSGANVLTFGAGSRLTVL.

V is TRBV9 and J is TRBJ2-1; no clear D. CDR3 length: 12 residues. In germline, CDR1 is SGDLS, CDR2 YYNGEE. Trimming shortened V by 0 bases and J by 5 bases, and 3 bases separated the two germline ends. CDR3 nucleotide sequence: TGTGCCAGCAGCGTAGACGACAATGAGCAGTTCTTC. This encodes CASSVDDNEQFF.

This clone was seen only a few times. The V and J genes are TRBV5-1 and TRBJ2-7; tentatively, D is TRBD2 (5 bases). Deletions cut 4 bases from V and 3 bases from J, with 11 bases between. From germline, CDR1 is SGHRS and CDR2 YFSETQ. The CDR3 runs to 13 residues. This chain's CDR3 is CASSPGGNYEQYV. CDR3 DNA: TGCGCCAGCAGCCCCGGAGGCAACTACGAGCAGTACGTC.

The rearrangement joins TRBV28 to TRBJ2-5, with unresolved D. Germline V gene data show CDR1 as MDHEN and CDR2 as SYDVKM. The CDR3 is 12 amino acids. V gave up 5 bases and J gave up 1 base, with 5 bases separating them. This CDR3 is CASSKLQETQYF. CDR3 bases: TGTGCCAGCAGTAAGCTCCAAGAGACCCAGTACTTC.

The chain employs TRBV9 and TRBJ2-3, with TRBD1 identical over 7 bases. The germline V gene has CDR1 SGDLS and CDR2 YYNGEE. The ends lost 4 bases at V and 1 base at J; junction bases unmatched: 6. The CDR3 has 15 amino acids. The CDR3: CASSLRQGGTDTQYF. In DNA, the CDR3 is TGTGCCAGCAGCCTACGACAGGGCGGCACAGATACGCAGTATTTT.

The rearrangement joins TRBV11-2 to TRBJ2-1, with D perhaps matching TRBD2 (6 bases). Germline V CDR1 and CDR2: SGHAT, FQNNGV. V gave up 4 bases and J gave up 7 bases, with 23 bases separating them. CDR3 length equals 17 residues. The CDR3 coding sequence is TGTGCCAGCAGCTCGGCGGGAAATCAATTCGGGGTGAATGAGCAGTTCTTC. Residues: CASSSAGNQFGVNEQFF.

The chain carries TRBV27 and TRBJ2-7; D gene uncertain. This CDR3 has 12 residues. V lost 3 bases and J 7 bases, leaving 10 bases between the germline ends. Germline V gene lookup returns CDR1 MNHEY and CDR2 SMNVEV (reference sequence). CDR3 bases: TGTGCCAGCAGTTTCCGAGCTGGAGAGCAGTACTTC. It specifies CASSFRAGEQYF.

V is TRBV19 and J is TRBJ1-1; D is unresolved. The CDR3 contains 15 residues. The germline V and J ends were trimmed by 5 bases and 1 base, with 14 bases remaining between them. Germline-derived CDR1 and CDR2 are LNHDA and SQIVND (reference sequence). CDR3 region: CASSDSNGGNTEAFF. In DNA form, the CDR3 reads TGTGCCAGTAGTGACTCTAATGGTGGGAACACTGAAGCTTTCTTT.

The chain is built from TRBV5-5 and TRBJ1-3, with D possibly TRBD1 on 5 matching bases. The CDR3 length is 15 residues. V lost 4 bases and J 1 base, leaving 12 bases between the germline ends. Germline V gene lookup returns CDR1 SGHKS and CDR2 YYEKEE (reference sequence). CDR3 DNA sequence: TGTGCCAGCAGCACTACGAAGGGGTCTGGAAACACCATATATTTT. Its translation: CASSTTKGSGNTIYF.

The rearrangement links TRBV18 to TRBJ2-7; D is ambiguous. The CDR3 extends over 14 amino acids. From germline, CDR1 is KGHSH and CDR2 LQKENI. Trimming pared 2 bases from V and 7 bases from J, leaving 15 bases between. The CDR3 DNA reads TGTGCCAGCTCACCAACCGATCCTTCTCAGGAGCAGTACTTC. It translates to CASSPTDPSQEQYF. The whole variable domain, remainder taken from reference TRBV18 and TRBJ2-7, is NAGVMQNPRHLVRRRGQEARLRCSPMKGHSHVYWYRQLPEEGLKFMVYLQKENIIDESGMPKERFSAEFPKEGPSILRIQQVVRGDSAAYFCASSPTDPSQEQYFGPGTRLTVT.

CDR3 in DNA: TGTGCCAGCAGCACACGGACAGACAATCAGCCCCAGCATTTT. Amino acid sequence: CASSTRTDNQPQHF. The chain joins TRBV7-2 to TRBJ1-5, with D tentatively TRBD1 (6 bases). There are 14 residues in the CDR3. From germline, CDR1 is SGHTA and CDR2 FQGNSA. V gave up 5 bases and J gave up 3 bases, with 11 bases separating them.

This chain links TRBV27 with TRBJ2-7; D is undetermined. Trimming removed 6 bases at V and 6 bases at J, with 15 bases between. Germline V gene data show CDR1 as MNHEY and CDR2 as SMNVEV (reference sequence). CDR3 size: 13 residues. The CDR3 loop is CASSQDRRAEQYF. The CDR3 DNA reads TGTGCCAGCAGCCAAGATCGGCGCGCCGAGCAGTACTTC.

The J gene is TRBJ2-3, the V gene TRBV9; D is possibly TRBD1 or TRBD2 (5 bases each). V dropped 0 bases and J dropped 5 bases, with 13 bases sitting between them. Germline CDR1 SGDLS, CDR2 YYNGEE. This CDR3 contains 15 residues. The CDR3 sequence is CASSVEGTDGDTQYF. The CDR3 nucleotides read TGTGCCAGCAGCGTAGAAGGGACCGATGGAGATACGCAGTATTTT.

V usage is TRBV7-2 and J usage is TRBJ1-5; D ambiguous. This CDR3 spans 17 amino acids. Trimming took off 0 bases at V and 0 bases at J, with 12 bases between the two ends. Looked up from germline, CDR1 is SGHTA and CDR2 is FQGNSA. This CDR3 is CASSLARSSYSNQPQHF. CDR3 nucleotides: TGTGCCAGCAGCTTAGCACGGAGTTCTTATAGCAATCAGCCCCAGCATTTT.

This clone was detected once. The V and J genes are TRBV19 and TRBJ2-1; no clear D gene. The germline CDR1 and CDR2 sequences are LNHDA and SQIVND (reference sequence). The CDR3 contains 13 residues. The V end lost 9 bases, the J end lost 0 bases, and 9 bases lay between the germline ends. The CDR3 is CASGSSSYNEQFF. The CDR3, as DNA: TGTGCCAGCGGGTCTAGCTCCTACAATGAGCAGTTCTTC. The full variable domain, rest sourced from reference TRBV19 and TRBJ2-1, is DGGITQSPKYLFRKEGQNVTLSCEQNLNHDAMYWYRQDPGQGLRLIYYSQIVNDFQKGDIAEGYSVSREKKESFPLTVTSAQKNPTAFYLCASGSSSYNEQFFGPGTRLTVL.

This chain connects TRBV28 to TRBJ1-4; D is possibly TRBD1 (6 bases). The V gene's germline CDR1 is MDHEN and CDR2 SYDVKM. The CDR3 is 17 residues long. Trimming left V 6 bases short and J 7 bases short, with 24 bases between. CDR3 in amino acids: CASSLQLQGWGGEKLFF. CDR3 coding DNA: TGTGCCAGCAGCCTCCAACTACAGGGATGGGGCGGTGAAAAACTGTTTTTT.